This TCR beta chain appears in the sequencing data of a study of blood T cell repertoires in COVID-19. In the study overall: Acute and convalescent COVID-19 samples came from the United States, Italy and Spain. PBMCs, B-cell-depleted T cells, or T cells were the source of the cDNA or gDNA that made up the material.

This CDR3 is 13 amino acids long. V lost 3 bases and J lost 8; bases outside the gene matches: 6. Germline V gene lookup returns CDR1 KGHSH and CDR2 LQKENI. Authors' processing steps: Scientists estimated how many nucleated cells there were by amplifying reference gene primers. The assay was immunoSEQ multiplex PCR, and TCRdb's table has in-frame clones only and misses some. The D gene and trimming were derived from the DNA, and the V and J assignments and clone size from that table. This table holds 100,000 to 150,000 clones, about 80% found once. This receptor was taken from a man aged 60 to 69 with acute or convalescent COVID-19. The sample taken for sequencing was peripheral blood. The chain joins TRBV18 to TRBJ1-2; 7 bases are shared with TRBD1. The CDR3, as DNA: TGTGCCAGCTCACCCTTACAGGGGCCCGGCTACACCTTC. It is translated as CASSPLQGPGYTF.